The sequence of this TCR beta chain was determined in a study of CD8 T cells in ankylosing spondylitis. A remark on this clonotype: Its antigen is unidentified.

Study results and limitations: The study identified a TCR beta motif of under ten highly homologous variants that appeared characteristic of ankylosing spondylitis blood.

TCRdb reanalysed the 5' RACE reads using MiXCR and keeps one entry per CDR3 protein. Of a few hundred thousand distinct CDR3 sequences listed, approximately 11% are singletons. The germline V gene encodes CDR1 MNHEY and CDR2 SVGEGT. The CDR3 has 14 amino acids. V was pared by 7 bases and J by 0 bases, with 10 bases between. The V gene is TRBV6-2 or TRBV6-3, the J gene TRBJ1-3; D may be TRBD1 (5 bases). The sequence was collected from a male donor with ankylosing spondylitis. Specimen: blood, either unsorted or a sorted T cell fraction (not recorded which). The chain's CDR3 is CASKTEASGNTIYF. CDR3 sequence (DNA): TGTGCCAGCAAGACAGAAGCCTCTGGAAACACCATATATTTT.